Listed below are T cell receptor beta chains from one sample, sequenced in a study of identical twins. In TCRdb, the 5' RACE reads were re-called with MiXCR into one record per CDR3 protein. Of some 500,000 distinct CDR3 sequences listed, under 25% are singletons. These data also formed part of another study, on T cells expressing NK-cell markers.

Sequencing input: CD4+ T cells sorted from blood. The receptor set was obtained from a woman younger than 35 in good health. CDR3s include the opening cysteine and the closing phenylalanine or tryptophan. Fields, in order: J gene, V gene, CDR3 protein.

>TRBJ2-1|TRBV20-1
CSAREAGARHEQFF
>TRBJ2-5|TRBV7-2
CASGQGPETQYF
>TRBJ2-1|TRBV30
CAWMGGSYNEQFF
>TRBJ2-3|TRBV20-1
CSVRQGTTDTQYF
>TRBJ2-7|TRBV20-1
CSAREEDYEQYF
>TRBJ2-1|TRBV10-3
CAIRDRGPSSYNEQFF
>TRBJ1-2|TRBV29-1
CSVSYRAANYGYTF
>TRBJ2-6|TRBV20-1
CSARVSQPGANVLTF
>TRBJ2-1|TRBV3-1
CASSQVLAGPYNEQFF
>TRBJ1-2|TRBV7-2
CASSLTGNSYGYTF
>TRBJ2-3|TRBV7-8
CASSSPWTGSSTDTQYF
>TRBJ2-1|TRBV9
CASSVRDYEGNEQFF
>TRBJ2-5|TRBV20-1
CSASTLETQYF
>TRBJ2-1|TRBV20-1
CSASRLAGAEEQFF
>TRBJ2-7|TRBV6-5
CASSSRGGEQYF
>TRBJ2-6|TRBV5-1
CASSLTGSAGANVLTF
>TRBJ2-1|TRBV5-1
CASSLVPSGGYNEQFF
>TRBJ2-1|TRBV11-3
CASRALQGYNEQFF
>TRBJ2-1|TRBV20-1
CSARRGPFNEQFF
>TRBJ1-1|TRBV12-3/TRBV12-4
CASSFRTGVLKAFF
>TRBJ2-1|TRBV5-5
CASSYSQGYFSYNEQFF
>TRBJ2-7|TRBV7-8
CASSLLRGRELEQYF